These T cell receptor beta chains were read from a single sample in a study of blood T cell repertoires in COVID-19. Libraries were prepared by immunoSEQ multiplex PCR; TCRdb keeps only in-frame clonotypes and omits some of them. The sample contains under 95,000 clones, 85% of which appear only once. Sequenced sample: peripheral blood. The receptors originated from a man in his fifties with COVID-19, enrolled during active disease. CDR3s include the opening cysteine and the closing phenylalanine or tryptophan. D genes are given only for firm matches. A row's size may be missing; if present it is once, few, many or a size class.

abundance: -
j_gene: TRBJ2-2
v_gene: TRBV5-6
d_gene: -
CDR3aa: CASSLYGITGELFF
CDR3nt: TGTGCCAGCAGCTTGTACGGGATCACCGGGGAGCTGTTTTTT

abundance: -
j_gene: TRBJ1-4
v_gene: TRBV19
d_gene: TRBD1
CDR3aa: CASRSPGQDEKLFF
CDR3nt: TGTGCCAGTAGAAGCCCCGGACAGGATGAAAAACTGTTTTTT

abundance: -
j_gene: TRBJ2-3
v_gene: TRBV7-9
d_gene: -
CDR3aa: CASSLALSRRGTDTQYF
CDR3nt: TGTGCCAGCAGCTTAGCGCTGTCTCGCAGGGGAACAGATACGCAGTATTTT

abundance: -
j_gene: TRBJ1-3
v_gene: TRBV28
d_gene: TRBD1
CDR3aa: CASSQTGGSGNTIYF
CDR3nt: TGTGCCAGCAGTCAGACAGGGGGCTCTGGAAACACCATATATTTT

abundance: -
j_gene: TRBJ1-1
v_gene: TRBV18
d_gene: -
CDR3aa: CASSPSVNTEAFF
CDR3nt: TGTGCCAGCTCCCCTTCGGTCAACACTGAAGCTTTCTTT

abundance: -
j_gene: TRBJ1-1
v_gene: TRBV5-1
d_gene: TRBD1
CDR3aa: CASSYDRVGMNTEAFF
CDR3nt: TGCGCCAGCAGCTACGACAGGGTGGGGATGAACACTGAAGCTTTCTTT

abundance: -
j_gene: TRBJ2-7
v_gene: TRBV2
d_gene: -
CDR3aa: CASSVRRTYEQYF
CDR3nt: TGTGCCAGCAGTGTCCGGAGAACTTACGAGCAGTACTTC

abundance: -
j_gene: TRBJ2-2
v_gene: TRBV27
d_gene: -
CDR3aa: CASSPDGERTGELFF
CDR3nt: TGTGCCAGCAGTCCTGACGGGGAAAGAACCGGGGAGCTGTTTTTT

abundance: -
j_gene: TRBJ2-5
v_gene: TRBV20-1
d_gene: -
CDR3aa: CSASRGPQETQYF
CDR3nt: TGCAGTGCTAGTCGCGGCCCTCAAGAGACCCAGTACTTC

abundance: once
j_gene: TRBJ1-2
v_gene: TRBV9
d_gene: -
CDR3aa: CASSVGQGDGYTF
CDR3nt: TGTGCCAGCAGCGTAGGGCAGGGCGATGGCTACACCTTC

abundance: -
j_gene: TRBJ2-7
v_gene: TRBV6-6
d_gene: -
CDR3aa: CASRDRDFKQYF
CDR3nt: TGTGCCAGCAGGGACCGGGACTTCAAGCAGTACTTC

abundance: -
j_gene: TRBJ2-1
v_gene: TRBV5-4
d_gene: TRBD1
CDR3aa: CASSLNRGDNEQFF
CDR3nt: TGTGCCAGCAGCTTGAACAGGGGAGACAATGAGCAGTTCTTC

abundance: -
j_gene: TRBJ1-2
v_gene: TRBV6-5
d_gene: TRBD1
CDR3aa: CASSRQGYGYTF
CDR3nt: TGTGCCAGCAGCCGACAGGGCTATGGCTACACCTTC

abundance: -
j_gene: TRBJ2-2
v_gene: TRBV7-9
d_gene: -
CDR3aa: CASSFPLANTGELFF
CDR3nt: TGTGCCAGCAGCTTCCCACTAGCCAACACCGGGGAGCTGTTTTTT

abundance: -
j_gene: TRBJ2-1
v_gene: TRBV9
d_gene: TRBD1
CDR3aa: CASSPGQGNNEQFF
CDR3nt: TGTGCCAGCAGCCCGGGACAGGGGAACAATGAGCAGTTCTTC

abundance: -
j_gene: TRBJ2-3
v_gene: TRBV7-9
d_gene: TRBD2
CDR3aa: CASSLGQTSGSTDTQYF
CDR3nt: TGTGCCAGCAGCTTAGGCCAGACTAGCGGATCCACAGATACGCAGTATTTT

abundance: -
j_gene: TRBJ2-7
v_gene: TRBV19
d_gene: -
CDR3aa: CASSIGRAYEQYF
CDR3nt: TGTGCCAGTAGTATAGGGCGGGCCTACGAGCAGTACTTC

abundance: few
j_gene: TRBJ1-4
v_gene: TRBV7-2
d_gene: -
CDR3aa: CASSLDSGTNEKLFF
CDR3nt: TGTGCCAGCAGCTTAGATTCGGGGACTAATGAAAAACTGTTTTTT

abundance: -
j_gene: TRBJ2-5
v_gene: TRBV5-1
d_gene: TRBD1
CDR3aa: CASSAQTGGAETQYF
CDR3nt: TGCGCCAGCAGCGCCCAAACAGGGGGCGCAGAGACCCAGTACTTC

abundance: once
j_gene: TRBJ2-3
v_gene: TRBV2
d_gene: -
CDR3aa: CASSRGLLQYTQYF
CDR3nt: TGTGCCAGCAGTAGGGGACTCTTACAGTATACGCAGTATTTT

abundance: -
j_gene: TRBJ1-4
v_gene: TRBV4-2
d_gene: TRBD1
CDR3aa: CASSQKGTGSGANEKLFF
CDR3nt: TGTGCCAGCAGCCAAAAGGGGACAGGGAGTGGGGCTAATGAAAAACTGTTTTTT

abundance: -
j_gene: TRBJ2-6
v_gene: TRBV18
d_gene: TRBD1
CDR3aa: CASSSTGTGANVLTF
CDR3nt: TGTGCCAGCTCATCGACAGGGACTGGGGCCAACGTCCTGACTTTC

abundance: -
j_gene: TRBJ2-3
v_gene: TRBV24-1
d_gene: TRBD1
CDR3aa: CATSDLKTPTGGDTQYF
CDR3nt: TGTGCCACCAGTGATTTGAAAACGCCGACAGGGGGAGATACGCAGTATTTT

abundance: -
j_gene: TRBJ2-7
v_gene: TRBV6-5
d_gene: -
CDR3aa: CASRGGQGYEQYF
CDR3nt: TGTGCCAGCAGGGGGGGTCAGGGCTACGAGCAGTACTTC

abundance: -
j_gene: TRBJ1-1
v_gene: TRBV5-1
d_gene: TRBD1
CDR3aa: CASSSSGQANTEAFF
CDR3nt: TGCGCCAGCAGCTCCTCCGGACAGGCGAACACTGAAGCTTTCTTT

abundance: -
j_gene: TRBJ1-4
v_gene: TRBV21-1
d_gene: -
CDR3aa: CASSKSPGEGNEKLFF
CDR3nt: TGTGCCAGCAGCAAATCACCAGGCGAGGGTAATGAAAAACTGTTTTTT

abundance: -
j_gene: TRBJ2-1
v_gene: TRBV10-3
d_gene: TRBD1
CDR3aa: CAISDRGRNQRYNEQFF
CDR3nt: TGTGCCATCAGTGACAGGGGGCGCAACCAGAGATACAATGAGCAGTTCTTC

abundance: -
j_gene: TRBJ1-6
v_gene: TRBV30
d_gene: TRBD1
CDR3aa: CAWAQGGRSPLHF
CDR3nt: TGTGCCTGGGCCCAAGGGGGCAGGTCACCCCTCCACTTT

abundance: -
j_gene: TRBJ2-3
v_gene: TRBV7-2
d_gene: -
CDR3aa: CASSLGQLPGDTQYF
CDR3nt: TGTGCCAGCAGCTTGGGGCAACTCCCCGGCGATACGCAGTATTTT